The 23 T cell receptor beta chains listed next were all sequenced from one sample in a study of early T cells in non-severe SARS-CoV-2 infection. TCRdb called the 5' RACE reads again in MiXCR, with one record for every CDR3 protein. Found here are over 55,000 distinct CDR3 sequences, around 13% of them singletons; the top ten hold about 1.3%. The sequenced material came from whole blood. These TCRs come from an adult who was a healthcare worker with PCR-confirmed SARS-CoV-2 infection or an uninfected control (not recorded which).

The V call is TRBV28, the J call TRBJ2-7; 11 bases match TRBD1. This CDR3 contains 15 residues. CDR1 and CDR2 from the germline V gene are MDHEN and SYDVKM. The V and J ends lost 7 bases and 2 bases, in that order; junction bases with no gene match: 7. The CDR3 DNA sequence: TGTGCCAGCACCGCTCCGGGACAGGGGGCCTACGAGCAGTACTTC. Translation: CASTAPGQGAYEQYF.

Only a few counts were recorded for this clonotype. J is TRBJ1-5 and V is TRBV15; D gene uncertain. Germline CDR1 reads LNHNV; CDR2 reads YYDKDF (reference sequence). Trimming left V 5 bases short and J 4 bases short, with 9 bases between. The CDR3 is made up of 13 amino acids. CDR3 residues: CATSPDTNQPQHF. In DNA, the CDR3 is TGTGCCACCAGCCCAGACACAAATCAGCCCCAGCATTTT.

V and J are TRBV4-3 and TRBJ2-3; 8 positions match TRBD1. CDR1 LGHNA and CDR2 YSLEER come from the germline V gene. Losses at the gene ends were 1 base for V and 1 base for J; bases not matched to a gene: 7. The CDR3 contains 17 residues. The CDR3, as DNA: TGCGCCAGCAGCCAAGGGCGACAGGGACAGGGCACAGATACGCAGTATTTT. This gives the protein CASSQGRQGQGTDTQYF.

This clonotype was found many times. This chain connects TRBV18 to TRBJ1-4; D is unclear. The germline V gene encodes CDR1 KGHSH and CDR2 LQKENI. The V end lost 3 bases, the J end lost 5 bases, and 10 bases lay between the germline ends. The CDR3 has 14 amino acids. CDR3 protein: CASSPGSPNEKLFF. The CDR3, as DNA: TGTGCCAGCTCACCGGGGAGCCCGAATGAAAAACTGTTTTTT.

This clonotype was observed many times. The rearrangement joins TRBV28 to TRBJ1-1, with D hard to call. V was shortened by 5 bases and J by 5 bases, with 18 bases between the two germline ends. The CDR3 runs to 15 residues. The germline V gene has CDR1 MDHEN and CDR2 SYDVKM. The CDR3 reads CASSPPGPAGTEAFF. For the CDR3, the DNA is TGTGCCAGCAGTCCCCCCGGACCGGCGGGAACTGAAGCTTTCTTT.

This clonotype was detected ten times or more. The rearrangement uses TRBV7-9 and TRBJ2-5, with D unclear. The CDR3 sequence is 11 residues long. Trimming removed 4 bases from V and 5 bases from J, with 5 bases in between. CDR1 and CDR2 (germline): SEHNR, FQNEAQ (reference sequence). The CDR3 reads CASSSQETQYF. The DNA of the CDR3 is TGTGCCAGCAGCTCACAGGAGACCCAGTACTTC.

The chain's CDR3 is CASSLRDRGDTGELFF. The CDR3 region has the DNA TGTGCCAGCAGTTTAAGGGACAGGGGGGATACCGGGGAGCTGTTTTTT. V usage is TRBV27 and J usage is TRBJ2-2, with TRBD1 matching 11 bases. The V and J ends lost 2 bases and 5 bases, in that order; junction bases with no gene match: 4. Germline V gene sequence: CDR1 MNHEY, CDR2 SMNVEV (reference sequence). This CDR3 region has 16 residues.

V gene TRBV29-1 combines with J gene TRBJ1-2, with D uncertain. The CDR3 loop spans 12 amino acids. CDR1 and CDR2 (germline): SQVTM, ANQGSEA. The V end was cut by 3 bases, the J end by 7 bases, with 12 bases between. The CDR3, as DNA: TGCAGCGTTGATAGGCAAGCTGGTGGCTACACCTTC. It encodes CSVDRQAGGYTF.

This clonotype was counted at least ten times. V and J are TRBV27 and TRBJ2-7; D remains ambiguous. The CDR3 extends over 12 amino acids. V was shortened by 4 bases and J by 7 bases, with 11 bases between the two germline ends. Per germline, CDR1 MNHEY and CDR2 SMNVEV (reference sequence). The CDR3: CASSSGPWEQYF. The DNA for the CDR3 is TGTGCCAGCAGTTCAGGACCCTGGGAGCAGTACTTC.

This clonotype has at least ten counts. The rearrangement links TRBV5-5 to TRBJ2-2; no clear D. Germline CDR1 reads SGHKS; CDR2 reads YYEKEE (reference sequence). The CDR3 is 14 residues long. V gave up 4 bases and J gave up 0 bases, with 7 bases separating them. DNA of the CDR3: TGTGCCAGCAGCCGGACGGCGAACACCGGGGAGCTGTTTTTT. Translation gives CASSRTANTGELFF.

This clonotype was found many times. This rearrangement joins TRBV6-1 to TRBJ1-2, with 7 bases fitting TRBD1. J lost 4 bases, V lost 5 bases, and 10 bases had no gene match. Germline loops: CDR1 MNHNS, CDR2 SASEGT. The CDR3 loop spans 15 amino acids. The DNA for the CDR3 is TGTGCCAGCAGTTTTCCGGGACAGTTATCCTATGGCTACACCTTC. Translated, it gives CASSFPGQLSYGYTF.

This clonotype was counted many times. The CDR3 nucleotides read TGTGCCACCTCCGGGACGGAGGGTGAAAAACTGTTTTTT. Residues: CATSGTEGEKLFF. The chain uses TRBV25-1 and TRBJ1-4; D may be TRBD1 (5 bases). The germline CDR1 and CDR2 sequences are MGHDK and SYGVNS. CDR3 size: 13 residues. With 10 bases removed from V and 7 bases from J, the gap between germline ends came to 16 bases.

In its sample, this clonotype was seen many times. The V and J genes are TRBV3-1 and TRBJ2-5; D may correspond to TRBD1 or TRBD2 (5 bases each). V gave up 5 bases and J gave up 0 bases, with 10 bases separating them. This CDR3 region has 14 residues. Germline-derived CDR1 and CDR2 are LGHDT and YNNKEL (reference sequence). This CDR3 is CASSGGWYQETQYF. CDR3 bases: TGTGCCAGCAGCGGGGGTTGGTACCAAGAGACCCAGTACTTC.

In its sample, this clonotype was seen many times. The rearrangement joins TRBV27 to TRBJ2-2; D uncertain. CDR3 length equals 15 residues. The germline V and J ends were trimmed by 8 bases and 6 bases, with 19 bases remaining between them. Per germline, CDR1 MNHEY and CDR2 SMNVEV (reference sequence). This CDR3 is CASRSLLSDAGELFF. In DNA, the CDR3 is TGTGCCAGCCGCTCCTTGTTATCGGATGCCGGGGAGCTGTTTTTT.

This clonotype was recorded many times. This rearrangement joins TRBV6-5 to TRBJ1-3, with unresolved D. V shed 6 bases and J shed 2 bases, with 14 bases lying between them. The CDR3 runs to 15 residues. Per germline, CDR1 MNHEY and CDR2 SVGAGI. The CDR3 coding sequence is TGTGCCAGCAGCACCAAAGGGTTAGCTGGAAACACCATATATTTT. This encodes CASSTKGLAGNTIYF.

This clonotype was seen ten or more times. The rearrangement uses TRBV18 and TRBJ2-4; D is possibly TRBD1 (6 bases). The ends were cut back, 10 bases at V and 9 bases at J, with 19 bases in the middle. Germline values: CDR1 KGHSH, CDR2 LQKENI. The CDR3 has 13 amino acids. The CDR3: CATLQGIGGIQYF. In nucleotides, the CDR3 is TGTGCCACTCTACAGGGAATTGGCGGCATTCAGTACTTC.

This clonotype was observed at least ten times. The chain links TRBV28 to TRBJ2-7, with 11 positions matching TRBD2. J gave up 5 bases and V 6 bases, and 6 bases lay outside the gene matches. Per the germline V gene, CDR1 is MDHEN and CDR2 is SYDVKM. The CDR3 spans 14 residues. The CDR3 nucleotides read TGTGCCAGCAGAGTACTAGCGGGAGCGAACGAGCAGTACTTC. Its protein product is CASRVLAGANEQYF.

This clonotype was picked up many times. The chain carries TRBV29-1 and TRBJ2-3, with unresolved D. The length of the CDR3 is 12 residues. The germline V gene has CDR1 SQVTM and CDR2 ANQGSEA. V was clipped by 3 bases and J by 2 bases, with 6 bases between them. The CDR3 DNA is TGCAGCGTTGACCTAGACACAGATACGCAGTATTTT. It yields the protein CSVDLDTDTQYF.

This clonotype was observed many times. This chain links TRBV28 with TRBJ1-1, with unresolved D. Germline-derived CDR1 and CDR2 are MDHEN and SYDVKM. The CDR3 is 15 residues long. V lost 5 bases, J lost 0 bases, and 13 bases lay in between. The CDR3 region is CASSPRTDMNTEAFF. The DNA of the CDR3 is TGTGCCAGCAGTCCACGGACGGATATGAACACTGAAGCTTTCTTT.

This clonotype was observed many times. The CDR3 nucleotides are TGCGCCAGCAGCCAGAGTACTACTCTGAACTACGAGCAGTACTTC. Translated, it gives CASSQSTTLNYEQYF. This sequence joins TRBV4-3 and TRBJ2-7; D is undetermined. This CDR3 comprises 15 residues. The germline gives CDR1 LGHNA, CDR2 YSLEER. The germline V and J ends were trimmed by 3 bases and 3 bases, with 15 bases remaining between them.

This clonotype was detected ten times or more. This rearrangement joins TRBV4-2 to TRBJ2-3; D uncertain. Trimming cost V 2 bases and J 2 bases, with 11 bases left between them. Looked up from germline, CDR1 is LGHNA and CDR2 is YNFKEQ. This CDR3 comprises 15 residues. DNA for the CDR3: TGTGCCAGCAGCCAAAGGCGCGGAAACACAGATACGCAGTATTTT. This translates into CASSQRRGNTDTQYF.

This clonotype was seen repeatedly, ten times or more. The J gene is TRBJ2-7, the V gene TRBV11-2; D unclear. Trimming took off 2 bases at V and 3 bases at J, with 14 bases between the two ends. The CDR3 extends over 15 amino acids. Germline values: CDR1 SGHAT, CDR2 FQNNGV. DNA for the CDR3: TGTGCCAGCAGCTTATCAGCAGACCATAGCTACGAGCAGTACTTC. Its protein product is CASSLSADHSYEQYF.

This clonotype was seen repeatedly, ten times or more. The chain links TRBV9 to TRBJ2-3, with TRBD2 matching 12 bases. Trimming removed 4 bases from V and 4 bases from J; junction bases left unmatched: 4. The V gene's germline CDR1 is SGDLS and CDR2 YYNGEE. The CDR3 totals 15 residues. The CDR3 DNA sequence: TGTGCCAGCAGCACCCCTAGCGGGGGGGCAGATACGCAGTATTTT. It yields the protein CASSTPSGGADTQYF.